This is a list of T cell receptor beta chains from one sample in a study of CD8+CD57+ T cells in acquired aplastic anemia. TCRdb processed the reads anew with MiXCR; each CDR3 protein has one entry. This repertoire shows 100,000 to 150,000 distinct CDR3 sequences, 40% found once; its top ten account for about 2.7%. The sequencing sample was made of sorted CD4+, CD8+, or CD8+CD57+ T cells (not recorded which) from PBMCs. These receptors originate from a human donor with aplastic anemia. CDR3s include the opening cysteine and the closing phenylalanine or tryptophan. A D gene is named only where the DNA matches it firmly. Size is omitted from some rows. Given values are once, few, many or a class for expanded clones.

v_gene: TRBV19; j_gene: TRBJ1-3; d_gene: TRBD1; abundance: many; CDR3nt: TGTGCCAGTGGCAGGACAGGGCAAACTGGAAACACCATATATTTT; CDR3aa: CASGRTGQTGNTIYF
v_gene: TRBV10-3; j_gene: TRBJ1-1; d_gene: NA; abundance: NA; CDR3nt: TGTGCCATCCGGAGGGATCGGGACACTGAAGCTTTCTTT; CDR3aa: CAIRRDRDTEAFF
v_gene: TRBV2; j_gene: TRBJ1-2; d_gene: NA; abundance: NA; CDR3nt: TGTGCCAGCAGTGTCATCAGGGCCTATGGCTACACCTTC; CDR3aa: CASSVIRAYGYTF
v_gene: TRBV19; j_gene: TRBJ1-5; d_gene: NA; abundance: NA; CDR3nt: TGTGCCAGTAGTATACCGAACCAGGGTAGTGGTAGGGGTCGGCATTTT; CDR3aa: CASSIPNQGSGRGRHF
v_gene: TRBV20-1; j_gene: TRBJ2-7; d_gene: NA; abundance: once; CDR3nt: TGCAGTGCTAGATCTAGCCTAGGGACTGGCAGCTACGAGCAGTACTTC; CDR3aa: CSARSSLGTGSYEQYF
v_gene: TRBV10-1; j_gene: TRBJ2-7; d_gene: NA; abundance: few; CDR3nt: TGCGCCAGCAGATTAAGGTCCTCCTACGAGCAGTACTTC; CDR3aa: CASRLRSSYEQYF
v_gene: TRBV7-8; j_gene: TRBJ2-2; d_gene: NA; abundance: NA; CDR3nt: TGTGCCAGCAGCAATCCGTCCGGGGAGCTGTTTTTT; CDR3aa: CASSNPSGELFF
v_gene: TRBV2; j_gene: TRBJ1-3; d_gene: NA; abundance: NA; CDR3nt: TGTGCCTCGAGAGGGGGACCTGGAAACACCATATATTTT; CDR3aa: CASRGGPGNTIYF
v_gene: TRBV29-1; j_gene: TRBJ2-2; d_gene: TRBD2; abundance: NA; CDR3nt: TGCAGCGTTGTTCGTGGGGGGGTTGATGGGACCGGGGAGCTGTTTTTT; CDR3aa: CSVVRGGVDGTGELFF
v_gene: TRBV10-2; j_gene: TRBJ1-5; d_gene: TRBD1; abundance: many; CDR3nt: TGCGCCAGCAGTAAACAGGGGGACCATCAGCCCCAGCATTTT; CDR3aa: CASSKQGDHQPQHF
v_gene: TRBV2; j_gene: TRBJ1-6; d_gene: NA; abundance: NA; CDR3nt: TGTGCCAGCAGCCCAGCGGGGCCCCTCCACTTT; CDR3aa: CASSPAGPLHF
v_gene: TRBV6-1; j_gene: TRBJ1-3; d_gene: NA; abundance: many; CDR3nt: TGTGCCAGCAGTCCCTCTTTGGCCCAAAGTGGAAACACCATATATTTT; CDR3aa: CASSPSLAQSGNTIYF
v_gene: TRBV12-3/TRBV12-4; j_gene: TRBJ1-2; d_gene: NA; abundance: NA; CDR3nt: TGTGCCAGCCGGCCGGGGATCAATGGCTACACCTTC; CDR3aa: CASRPGINGYTF
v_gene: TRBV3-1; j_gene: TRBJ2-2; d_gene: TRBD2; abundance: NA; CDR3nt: TGTGCCAGCAGCCTCCACGGGGGGGCGAACACCGGGGAGCTGTTTTTT; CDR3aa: CASSLHGGANTGELFF
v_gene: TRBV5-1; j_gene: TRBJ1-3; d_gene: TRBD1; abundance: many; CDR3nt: TGCGCCAGCGGCACCTCAGGGGGTCTAGGGGCTGGAAACACCATATATTTT; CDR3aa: CASGTSGGLGAGNTIYF
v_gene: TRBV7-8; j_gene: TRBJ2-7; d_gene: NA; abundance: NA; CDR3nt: TGCGCCAGCAGCTTCGGAGGGTTGCGATACGAGCAGTACTTC; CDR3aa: CASSFGGLRYEQYF
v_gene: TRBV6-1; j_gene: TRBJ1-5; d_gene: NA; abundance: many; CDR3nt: TGTGCCAGCAGCCTGACAGGCTATAGCAATCAGCCCCAGCATTTT; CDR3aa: CASSLTGYSNQPQHF
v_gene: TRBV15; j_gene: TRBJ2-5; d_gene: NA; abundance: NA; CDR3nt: TGTGCCACCAGCAGGACCGACGGCCAAGAGACCCAGTACTTC; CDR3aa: CATSRTDGQETQYF
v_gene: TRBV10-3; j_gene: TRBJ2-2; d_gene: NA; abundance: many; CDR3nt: TGTGCCATCAGTGATTGGGCCGGGACGGCAAACACCGGGGAGCTGTTTTTT; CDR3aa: CAISDWAGTANTGELFF
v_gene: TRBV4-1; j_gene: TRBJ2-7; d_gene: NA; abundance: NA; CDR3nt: TGCGCCAGCAGCCAAGAGGACGGGTACGAGCAGTACTTC; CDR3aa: CASSQEDGYEQYF